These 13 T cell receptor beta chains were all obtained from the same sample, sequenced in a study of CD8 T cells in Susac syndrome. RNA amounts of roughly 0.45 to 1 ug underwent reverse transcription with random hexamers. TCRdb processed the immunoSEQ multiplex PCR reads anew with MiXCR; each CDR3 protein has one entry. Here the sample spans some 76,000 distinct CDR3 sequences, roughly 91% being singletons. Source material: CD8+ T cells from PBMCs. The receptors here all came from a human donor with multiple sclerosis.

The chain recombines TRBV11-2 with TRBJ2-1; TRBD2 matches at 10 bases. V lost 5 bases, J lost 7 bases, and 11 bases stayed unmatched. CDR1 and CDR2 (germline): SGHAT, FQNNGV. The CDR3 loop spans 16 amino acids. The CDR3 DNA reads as TGTGCCAGCAGCACCCCTCTAGCGGGAGTGGCGAATGAGCAGTTCTTC. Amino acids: CASSTPLAGVANEQFF.

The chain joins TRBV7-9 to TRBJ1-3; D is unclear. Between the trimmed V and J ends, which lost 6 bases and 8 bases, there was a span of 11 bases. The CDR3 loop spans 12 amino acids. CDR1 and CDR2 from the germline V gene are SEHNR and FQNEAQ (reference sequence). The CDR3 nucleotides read TGTGCCAGCAGTGGCGGGTTGGACACCATATATTTT. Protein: CASSGGLDTIYF.

In nucleotides, the CDR3 is TGCAGTGCTAGAGCACCCTCTATAGCGGGAGGAACGTACAATGAGCAGTTCTTC. Its translation is CSARAPSIAGGTYNEQFF. J is TRBJ2-1 and V is TRBV20-1; TRBD2 matches 10 bases. Germline trimming cut 1 base from V and 4 bases from J; bases unmatched to any gene: 13. The germline CDR1 and CDR2 sequences are DFQATT and SNEGSKA (reference sequence). The CDR3 sequence is 18 residues long.

The CDR3: CASSKRSGTQPQHF. In DNA form, the CDR3 reads TGTGCCAGCAGTAAGCGGTCGGGGACCCAGCCCCAGCATTTT. The rearrangement uses TRBV27 and TRBJ1-5; maybe TRBD1 (5 bases). The CDR3 totals 14 residues. The germline gives CDR1 MNHEY, CDR2 SMNVEV (reference sequence). V shed 5 bases and J shed 7 bases, with 15 bases lying between them.

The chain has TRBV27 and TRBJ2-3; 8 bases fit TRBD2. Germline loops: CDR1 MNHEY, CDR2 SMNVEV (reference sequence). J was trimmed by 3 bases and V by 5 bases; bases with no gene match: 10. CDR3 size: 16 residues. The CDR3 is CASSILAVRGTDTQYF. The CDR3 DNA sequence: TGTGCCAGCAGTATACTAGCGGTCCGAGGGACAGATACGCAGTATTTT.

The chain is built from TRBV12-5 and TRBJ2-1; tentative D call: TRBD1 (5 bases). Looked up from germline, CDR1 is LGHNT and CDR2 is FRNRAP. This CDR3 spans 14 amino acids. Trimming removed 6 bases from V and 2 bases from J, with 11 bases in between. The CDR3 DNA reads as TGTGCTAGTGGCCAGGGCCCTGCCTACAATGAGCAGTTCTTC. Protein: CASGQGPAYNEQFF.

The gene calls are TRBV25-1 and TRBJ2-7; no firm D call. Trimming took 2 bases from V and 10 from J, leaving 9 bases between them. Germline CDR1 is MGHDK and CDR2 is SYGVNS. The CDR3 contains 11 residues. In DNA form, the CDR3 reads TGTGCCAGCAGTGAAGGTAGCTTACAGTACTTC. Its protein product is CASSEGSLQYF.

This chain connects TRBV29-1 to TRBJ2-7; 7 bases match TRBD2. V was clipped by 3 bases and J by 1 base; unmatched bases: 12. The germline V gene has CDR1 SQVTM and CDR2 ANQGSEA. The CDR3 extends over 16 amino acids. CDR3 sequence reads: CSVELPSGNTSYEQYF. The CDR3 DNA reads TGCAGCGTTGAGCTCCCAAGCGGGAATACGTCCTACGAGCAGTACTTC.

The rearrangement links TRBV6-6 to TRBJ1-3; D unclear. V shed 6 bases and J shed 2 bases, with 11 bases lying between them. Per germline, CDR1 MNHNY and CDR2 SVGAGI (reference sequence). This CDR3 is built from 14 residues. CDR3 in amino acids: CASSPDITGNTIYF. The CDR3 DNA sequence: TGTGCCAGCAGCCCCGACATAACTGGAAACACCATATATTTT.

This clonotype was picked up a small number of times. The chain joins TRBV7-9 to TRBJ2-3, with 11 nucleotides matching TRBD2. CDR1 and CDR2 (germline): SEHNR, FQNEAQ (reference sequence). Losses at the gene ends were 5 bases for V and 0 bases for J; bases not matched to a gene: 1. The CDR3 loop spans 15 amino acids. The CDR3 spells CASSRLAGSTDTQYF. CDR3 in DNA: TGTGCCAGCAGCCGACTAGCGGGGAGCACAGATACGCAGTATTTT.

CDR3 region: CASNPWGDYGYTF. CDR3 DNA sequence: TGTGCCAGCAACCCGTGGGGGGACTATGGCTACACCTTC. The genes are TRBV28 and TRBJ1-2; D possibly corresponds to TRBD1 (5 bases). The V gene lost 7 bases and the J gene lost 3 bases, with 12 bases spanning the gap. CDR3 size: 13 residues. Germline CDR1 MDHEN, CDR2 SYDVKM.

CDR3: CASSEGRATEAFF. In nucleotides, the CDR3 is TGTGCCAGCAGTGAAGGAAGGGCCACTGAAGCTTTCTTT. J is TRBJ1-1 and V is TRBV25-1; D not resolved. CDR1 and CDR2 from the germline V gene are MGHDK and SYGVNS. The CDR3 length is 13 residues. Between the trimmed V and J ends, which lost 2 bases and 4 bases, there was a span of 8 bases.

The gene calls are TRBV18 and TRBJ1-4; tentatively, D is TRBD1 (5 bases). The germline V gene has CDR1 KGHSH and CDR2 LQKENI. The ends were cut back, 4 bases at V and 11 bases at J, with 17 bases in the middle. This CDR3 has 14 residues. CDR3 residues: CASSLGPLREKLFF. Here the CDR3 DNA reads TGTGCCAGCTCACTGGGTCCTCTCAGGGAGAAACTGTTTTTT.